This T cell receptor beta chain comes out of a study of shared clonotypes between healthy human individuals. The wider study: Each donor's CD8 memory used one plate, CD8 naive two, each CD4 subset three.

The germline V gene has CDR1 MNHEY and CDR2 SVGAGI. The CDR3 is made up of 15 amino acids. Data came from immunoSEQ multiplex PCR; TCRdb stores just in-frame clones and leaves some out. The sample holds about 1,500,000 clones, approximately 96% seen once. Points on this clone: The target antigen is unknown. The junction shows a germline mismatch at one end, possibly a read error.

Study-wide findings and caveats: Shared clonotypes across all four donors exceeded non-shared ones in generation probability.

Source material: naive CD4+ T cells sorted from blood. Documented subset: CD45RA+ positively selected. The TCR sequence derives from a man aged 25-45 years in good health. The rearrangement links TRBV6-5 to TRBJ2-7, with 7 nucleotides matching TRBD1. CDR3 sequence reads: CASSSRAGTVYETDF. The DNA of the CDR3 is TGTGCCAGCAGTAGCCGCGCCGGGACAGTCTACGAGACGGACTTC.